One sample yielded the 18 T cell receptor beta chains listed below, sequenced in a study of T cell repertoires in cytomegalovirus infection. One entry per CDR3 protein results from TCRdb running MiXCR on the reads. This table has approximately 260,000 distinct CDR3 sequences, 17% appearing once. The sample consisted of CD8+ T cells from PBMCs. These receptors were taken from a human donor in good health (CMV status not recorded). Some clones in this sample may be carry-over from other donors' samples.

Only a few counts were recorded for this clonotype. The chain carries TRBV20-1 and TRBJ1-3; no clear D. Germline V CDR1 and CDR2: DFQATT, SNEGSKA (reference sequence). The ends were cut back, 1 base at V and 1 base at J, with 11 bases in the middle. The CDR3 consists of 15 residues. In DNA form, the CDR3 reads TGCAGTGCTAGAGTGCAGACGGAGTCTGGAAACACCATATATTTT. It encodes CSARVQTESGNTIYF.

This clonotype was counted ten times or more. Compared with germline, one end of the junction differs, possibly owing to a read error. The J gene is TRBJ2-1, the V gene TRBV10-3; D tentatively fits TRBD1 or TRBD2 (6 bases each). CDR3 size: 16 residues. Germline V lookup: CDR1 ENHRY, CDR2 SYGVKD. CDR3 residues: CAISERGTPGLNQQFF. CDR3 bases: TGTGCCATCAGTGAAAGGGGGACTCCAGGGCTCAATCAGCAGTTCTTC.

This clonotype occurred many times. The V and J genes are TRBV28 and TRBJ1-5; D remains ambiguous. Trimming took off 10 bases at V and 0 bases at J, with 19 bases between the two ends. The CDR3 has 16 amino acids. Germline CDR1 and CDR2: MDHEN and SYDVKM. The CDR3 DNA reads TGTGCCACCTCGACCGAACTAATGTATAGCAATCAGCCCCAGCATTTT. Protein product: CATSTELMYSNQPQHF.

This clonotype occurred many times. V is TRBV7-2 and J is TRBJ1-1; a possible D gene is TRBD1 (6 bases). The length of the CDR3 is 14 residues. The V end lost 4 bases, the J end lost 4 bases, and 13 bases lay between the germline ends. Germline V gene data show CDR1 as SGHTA and CDR2 as FQGNSA. CDR3 amino acids: CASSSTQGSTEAFF. CDR3 DNA sequence: TGTGCCAGCAGCTCTACTCAGGGGAGCACTGAAGCTTTCTTT.

In this sample, this clonotype turned up a few times. This chain uses TRBV12-3 or TRBV12-4 with TRBJ1-3; D gene unclear. V lost 3 bases, J lost 4 bases, and 4 bases lay in between. This CDR3 has 12 residues. The CDR3 loop is CASSFRGNTIYF. CDR3 DNA: TGTGCCAGCAGTTTCCGGGGAAACACCATATATTTT.

This clonotype has a count of ten or more. The chain combines TRBV7-8 with TRBJ2-3; weak D call: TRBD2 (6 bases). CDR1 SGHVS and CDR2 FQNEAQ come from the germline V gene. The CDR3 sequence is 15 residues long. Trimming took off 0 bases at V and 3 bases at J, with 10 bases between the two ends. CDR3 loop: CASSLAGLSTDTQYF. DNA for the CDR3: TGTGCCAGCAGCTTAGCGGGACTCTCTACAGATACGCAGTATTTT.

This clonotype was seen only a few times. The chain links TRBV6-6 to TRBJ2-1; 8 positions match TRBD2. The trim removed 6 bases at V and 7 bases at J, leaving 14 bases unmatched. Per germline, CDR1 MNHNY and CDR2 SVGAGI (reference sequence). The CDR3 extends over 16 amino acids. The CDR3 DNA is TGTGCCAGCAGCCCTACAGGGACTAGAGGGGGAAATGAGCAGTTCTTC. It yields the protein CASSPTGTRGGNEQFF.

This clonotype was found many times. The J gene is TRBJ2-5, the V gene TRBV6-2 or TRBV6-3; D is undetermined. The germline V and J ends were trimmed by 2 bases and 1 base, with 2 bases remaining between them. The CDR3 covers 12 residues. In germline, CDR1 is MNHEY, CDR2 SVGEGT. The CDR3 DNA sequence: TGTGCCAGCAGTTACGCCCAAGAGACCCAGTACTTC. The encoded protein is CASSYAQETQYF.

V and J are TRBV2 and TRBJ2-7, with D unclear. The germline V gene has CDR1 SNHLY and CDR2 FYNNEI. The CDR3 length is 16 residues. Trimming took off 2 bases at V and 0 bases at J, with 14 bases between the two ends. In nucleotides, the CDR3 is TGTGCCAGCAGTGAATGGGCAGATTCAAGCTCCTACGAGCAGTACTTC. Translation gives CASSEWADSSSYEQYF.

This clonotype was counted between two and nine times. This CDR3 is CASSQSGTESYEQYF. CDR3 DNA: TGCGCCAGCAGCCAATCCGGGACCGAATCCTACGAGCAGTACTTC. The V gene is TRBV4-3, the J gene TRBJ2-7, with D perhaps being TRBD1 or TRBD2 (5 bases each). Trimming stripped 2 bases from V and 1 base from J, with 12 bases between. The length of the CDR3 is 15 residues. Germline V gives CDR1 LGHNA, CDR2 YSLEER.

This clonotype was counted only a few times. The chain has TRBV6-4 and TRBJ2-1; D is possibly TRBD1 (5 bases). Deletions cut 2 bases from V and 1 base from J, with 12 bases between. Germline loops: CDR1 MRHNA, CDR2 SNTAGT. This CDR3 comprises 16 residues. Here the CDR3 reads CASSDTRAESYNEQFF. In nucleotides, the CDR3 is TGTGCCAGCAGTGACACCAGGGCGGAATCCTACAATGAGCAGTTCTTC.

Remarks on this clonotype: One end of the junction fails to match germline, which may point to a read error. The CDR3 DNA is TGTGCCATCAGAAACCTCGGGGCCAACATTGAAGCTTTCTTT. Amino acids: CAIRNLGANIEAFF. This chain joins TRBV10-3 and TRBJ1-1; TRBD1 is a possible D gene (5 bases). Germline V gene data show CDR1 as ENHRY and CDR2 as SYGVKD. The CDR3 spans 14 residues.

This sequence joins TRBV6-5 and TRBJ1-3; D is ambiguous. Trimming cost V 0 bases and J 4 bases, with 16 bases left between them. The CDR3 length is 17 residues. Germline V gene sequence: CDR1 MNHEY, CDR2 SVGAGI. CDR3 sequence (DNA): TGTGCCAGCAGTTACTCGATTTCGGGAGCTACCGGAAACACCATATATTTT. This encodes CASSYSISGATGNTIYF.

The rearrangement joins TRBV5-1 to TRBJ2-1; tentative D call: TRBD1 (5 bases). V shed 4 bases and J shed 7 bases, with 15 bases lying between them. The CDR3 extends over 14 amino acids. Germline assignment: CDR1 SGHRS and CDR2 YFSETQ. The CDR3, as DNA: TGCGCCAGCAGCCCCCGGGCAGGGTTGAATGAGCAGTTCTTC. Translation: CASSPRAGLNEQFF.

The genes are TRBV4-1 and TRBJ1-6, with 7 bases that match TRBD1. V lost 4 bases and J lost 5; bases outside the gene matches: 2. Germline V CDR1 and CDR2: MGHRA, YSYEKL. The CDR3 runs 14 residues. This CDR3 reads CASSRGTDNSPLHF. DNA of the CDR3: TGCGCCAGCAGCCGCGGGACAGATAATTCACCCCTCCACTTT.

The sample holds many counts of this clonotype. This rearrangement joins TRBV7-2 to TRBJ2-2; D is uncertain. Germline V CDR1 and CDR2: SGHTA, FQGNSA. The CDR3 is 12 amino acids. With 5 bases removed from V and 6 bases from J, the gap between germline ends came to 7 bases. The CDR3 spells CASSPRPGELFF. The CDR3 DNA is TGTGCCAGCAGCCCCCGCCCCGGGGAGCTGTTTTTT.

A few counts support this clonotype. This rearrangement joins TRBV5-1 to TRBJ2-1, with a tentative D call TRBD2 (5 bases). Germline loops: CDR1 SGHRS, CDR2 YFSETQ. The CDR3 sequence is 14 residues long. V was trimmed by 4 bases and J by 0 bases, leaving 8 bases between them. CDR3 region: CASSRGTSYNEQFF. The CDR3, as DNA: TGCGCCAGCAGCCGGGGTACCTCCTACAATGAGCAGTTCTTC.

The CDR3 nucleotides are TGTGCCAGCAGTGAAGGATGGAAGTATGGCTACACCTTC. It yields the protein CASSEGWKYGYTF. This rearrangement joins TRBV2 to TRBJ1-2; no clear D. This CDR3 has 13 amino acids. CDR1 is SNHLY and CDR2 is FYNNEI in the germline V gene. V was pared by 1 base and J by 5 bases, with 8 bases between.